This T cell receptor beta chain emerged from a study of blood T cell repertoires in COVID-19. Study-wide background: Spain, Italy and the United States supplied samples that represented acute and convalescent COVID-19. The cDNA or gDNA used as material had been derived from T cells, B-cell-depleted T cells, or PBMCs.

Original methodology: Reference gene primer amplification gave estimated nucleated cell counts. The protocol was immunoSEQ multiplex PCR, while the TCRdb copy is restricted to in-frame clones and leaves out a portion. Clonal size and the V and J genes are those of that table, whereas D and trimming came from the DNA. This table holds 35,000 to 45,000 clones, roughly 84% found once. This clone has a handful of counts. Trimming removed 5 bases from V and 4 bases from J, with 11 bases in between. The CDR3 is 13 amino acids. CDR1 and CDR2 from the germline V gene are LNHDA and SQIVND (reference sequence).

The TCR originated in an elderly woman with acute or convalescent COVID-19. This chain uses TRBV19 with TRBJ1-2; D remains ambiguous. Sequenced sample: peripheral blood. This CDR3 is CASSYPDTYGYTF. The DNA of the CDR3 is TGTGCCAGTAGTTACCCAGACACCTATGGCTACACCTTC.